These 30 T cell receptor beta chains were all obtained from the same sample, sequenced in a study of blood T cells in healthy people across ages. A sample-barcoded 5' primer and a J-beta primer mix were used in a second PCR of roughly 6 to 11 cycles. MiXCR, run by TCRdb on the 5' RACE reads, gives a single entry per CDR3 protein. Among fewer than 900,000 distinct CDR3 sequences listed, approximately 43% were seen once. The sample consisted of blood. All receptors derive from a woman aged 55 to 70 in good health.

The V gene is TRBV19, the J gene TRBJ2-7; TRBD2 aligns across 7 bases. With V trimmed by 0 bases and J by 2 bases, 4 bases remained unmatched. Germline V CDR1 and CDR2: LNHDA, SQIVND (reference sequence). The CDR3 is 15 amino acids. The CDR3 sequence: CASSIEEAGAYEQYF. In DNA form, the CDR3 reads TGTGCCAGTAGTATAGAGGAGGCGGGGGCCTACGAGCAGTACTTC.

V gene TRBV27 combines with J gene TRBJ2-1, with 7 nucleotides matching TRBD2. Germline-derived CDR1 and CDR2 are MNHEY and SMNVEV (reference sequence). Trimming cost V 3 bases and J 8 bases; bases outside gene matches: 16. The CDR3 runs to 17 residues. Written as DNA, the CDR3 is TGTGCCAGCAGTTTGGATTCGACGCTAGCGGCTACAGATGAGCAGTTCTTC. Protein sequence: CASSLDSTLAATDEQFF.

This clonotype appeared many times. The chain recombines TRBV11-2 with TRBJ2-3; TRBD2 matches at 9 bases. Looked up from germline, CDR1 is SGHAT and CDR2 is FQNNGV. Trimming cost V 0 bases and J 2 bases; bases outside gene matches: 6. The CDR3 is made up of 17 amino acids. The CDR3 spells CASSLDLAGANTDTQYF. The CDR3 DNA reads as TGTGCCAGCAGCTTAGATTTAGCGGGGGCTAACACAGATACGCAGTATTTT.

This clonotype was counted only a few times. The V and J genes are TRBV14 and TRBJ2-7; the match to TRBD2 covers 8 bases. With V trimmed by 0 bases and J by 1 base, 8 bases remained unmatched. The germline V gene encodes CDR1 SGHDN and CDR2 FVKESK. CDR3 length: 17 amino acids. The CDR3 nucleotides read TGTGCCAGCAGCCAAGAGCCGCTAGCGGGCGGATCCTACGAGCAGTACTTC. It is translated as CASSQEPLAGGSYEQYF.

This clonotype was counted at least ten times. The rearrangement links TRBV5-6 to TRBJ2-3, with a tentative D call TRBD2 (6 bases). Trimming left V 4 bases short and J 6 bases short, with 15 bases between. Looked up from germline, CDR1 is SGHDT and CDR2 is YYEEEE. The CDR3 has 14 residues. The CDR3 DNA is TGTGCCAGCAGCCTACCCGGGACTGGGGATACGCAGTATTTT. Its translation: CASSLPGTGDTQYF.

The sample holds many counts of this clonotype. The chain has TRBV29-1 and TRBJ2-5, with 10 bases fitting TRBD2. Trimming cost V 6 bases and J 1 base; bases outside gene matches: 2. The CDR3 is 13 residues long. Per the germline V gene, CDR1 is SQVTM and CDR2 is ANQGSEA. The CDR3 loop is CSVPSGSQETQYF. CDR3 DNA: TGCAGCGTCCCTAGCGGGAGCCAAGAGACCCAGTACTTC.

The gene calls are TRBV14 and TRBJ1-2; D is undetermined. Trimming took off 1 base at V and 2 bases at J, with 11 bases between the two ends. Per the germline V gene, CDR1 is SGHDN and CDR2 is FVKESK. The length of the CDR3 is 15 residues. The CDR3 bases are TGTGCCAGCAGCCAAGGGTCCCGACAAAACTATGGCTACACCTTC. Amino acid sequence: CASSQGSRQNYGYTF.

This clonotype was seen only once. The chain has TRBV11-2 and TRBJ2-3; D may be TRBD1 (5 bases). The CDR3 has 15 amino acids. Per germline, CDR1 SGHAT and CDR2 FQNNGV. V lost 4 bases and J lost 6, with 17 bases in between. The CDR3 sequence: CASSSSPGRVDTQYF. The CDR3 DNA sequence: TGTGCCAGCAGCTCGAGCCCGGGCAGGGTGGATACGCAGTATTTT.

In this sample, this clonotype turned up a few times. This sequence joins TRBV7-8 and TRBJ1-1; D may be TRBD1 (6 bases). Germline loops: CDR1 SGHVS, CDR2 FQNEAQ. This CDR3 has 16 residues. V was pared by 5 bases and J by 0 bases, with 16 bases between. The CDR3 DNA follows: TGTGCCAGCAGCATCGGGACACCCACGATGAACACTGAAGCTTTCTTT. Its translation is CASSIGTPTMNTEAFF.

Concerning this clonotype itself: A read error may explain this, as a much larger clone is one base away. The rearrangement uses TRBV10-3 and TRBJ2-7, with a possible D match to TRBD2 (6 bases). Per germline, CDR1 ENHRY and CDR2 SYGVKD. This CDR3 comprises 16 residues. The DNA of the CDR3 is TGTGCCGTCAGTGACCACGGGGGAGTTGCCTCCTACGAGCAGTACTTC. As protein: CAVSDHGGVASYEQYF.

The chain combines TRBV20-1 with TRBJ2-3; D uncertain. V was pared by 0 bases and J by 0 bases, with 7 bases between. The CDR3 spans 14 residues. Germline V gene lookup returns CDR1 DFQATT and CDR2 SNEGSKA (reference sequence). This CDR3 reads CSARDPRSTDTQYF. The CDR3 bases are TGCAGTGCTAGAGATCCTAGGAGCACAGATACGCAGTATTTT.

The chain carries TRBV5-5 and TRBJ2-1; D is ambiguous. There are 14 residues in the CDR3. V dropped 0 bases and J dropped 7 bases, with 11 bases sitting between them. From germline, CDR1 is SGHKS and CDR2 YYEKEE (reference sequence). The CDR3 protein is CASSLVVQINEQFF. The CDR3 DNA reads as TGTGCCAGCAGCTTGGTGGTACAGATAAATGAGCAGTTCTTC.

V gene TRBV20-1 combines with J gene TRBJ2-1, with 7 nucleotides matching TRBD2. Germline CDR1 is DFQATT and CDR2 is SNEGSKA (reference sequence). This CDR3 is built from 15 residues. V lost 2 bases, J lost 7 bases, and 11 bases stayed unmatched. In nucleotides, the CDR3 is TGCAGTGCTAGAAAGTTTGCGGGAGTTAGTAATGAGCAGTTCTTC. It encodes CSARKFAGVSNEQFF.

In its sample, this clonotype was seen many times. The V call is TRBV29-1, the J call TRBJ2-7; tentatively, D is TRBD1 (5 bases). V dropped 4 bases and J dropped 6 bases, with 13 bases sitting between them. The CDR3 consists of 12 residues. Germline values: CDR1 SQVTM, CDR2 ANQGSEA. CDR3 DNA sequence: TGCAGCGTTGGGGGCAGCCCGGGCGAGCAGTACTTC. It codes for CSVGGSPGEQYF.

This clonotype was counted only a few times. The gene calls are TRBV9 and TRBJ2-5, with 7 bases identical to TRBD1. Germline V CDR1 and CDR2: SGDLS, YYNGEE. Losses at the gene ends were 3 bases for V and 5 bases for J; bases not matched to a gene: 7. This CDR3 has 14 amino acids. The DNA of the CDR3 is TGTGCCAGCAGCGGAACAGGGGCTGGGGAGACCCAGTACTTC. It codes for CASSGTGAGETQYF.

This clonotype was counted a few times. The CDR3 region is CASTVSVIGEQYF. CDR3 coding DNA: TGTGCCAGCACCGTGAGTGTAATCGGCGAGCAGTACTTC. This rearrangement joins TRBV6-6 to TRBJ2-5; no firm D call. Gene TRBJ2-7 matches the end of the DNA better, so the J call may be wrong. CDR1 is MNHNY and CDR2 is SVGAGI in the germline V gene (reference sequence). The CDR3 has 13 amino acids.

This clonotype was seen many times. The chain uses TRBV20-1 and TRBJ2-5, with D hard to call. Germline assignment: CDR1 DFQATT and CDR2 SNEGSKA (reference sequence). This CDR3 region has 11 residues. Trimming removed 5 bases at V and 1 base at J, with 5 bases between. Here the CDR3 DNA reads TGCAGTGCTCCAGCCCAAGAGACCCAGTACTTC. The encoded protein is CSAPAQETQYF.

J is TRBJ2-4 and V is TRBV20-1; D ambiguous. Matching the DNA end better, TRBJ2-7 makes the J call doubtful. This CDR3 has 11 residues. Looked up from germline, CDR1 is DFQATT and CDR2 is SNEGSKA (reference sequence). The CDR3 DNA sequence: TGCAGTGCCCAGGACCCTGACGAGCAGTACTTC. This sequence encodes CSAQDPDEQYF.

This clonotype has a handful of counts. The chain couples TRBV5-1 to TRBJ2-1; 11 bases are shared with TRBD2. The CDR3 has 16 amino acids. Germline V gene sequence: CDR1 SGHRS, CDR2 YFSETQ. V lost 1 base to trimming and J lost 7 bases; unmatched junction nucleotides: 7. CDR3 residues: CASSLLTSGTINEQFF. CDR3 sequence (DNA): TGCGCCAGCAGCTTGTTGACTAGCGGGACTATTAATGAGCAGTTCTTC. Supplemented by reference TRBV5-1 and TRBJ2-1, the full variable domain reads KAGVTQTPRYLIKTRGQQVTLSCSPISGHRSVSWYQQTPGQGLQFLFEYFSETQRNKGNFPGRFSGRQFSNSRSEMNVSTLELGDSALYLCASSLLTSGTINEQFFGPGTRLTVL.

This chain uses TRBV12-3 or TRBV12-4 with TRBJ2-1; 11 bases fit TRBD2. Trimming removed 1 base from V and 12 bases from J; junction bases left unmatched: 2. The CDR3 runs 13 residues. The CDR3 region has the DNA TGTGCCAGCAGTTTAGGTGGACTAGCGGGGCAGTTCTTC. It is translated as CASSLGGLAGQFF.

V is TRBV7-9 and J is TRBJ1-4; D remains ambiguous. Germline V CDR1 and CDR2: SEHNR, FQNEAQ (reference sequence). V lost 2 bases, J lost 7 bases, and 14 bases lay in between. This CDR3 is 15 amino acids long. As DNA, the CDR3 is TGTGCCAGCAGCTTATTTGCCAGGAAAGGTGAAAAACTGTTTTTT. Translating it yields CASSLFARKGEKLFF.

The rearrangement links TRBV4-2 to TRBJ1-1; TRBD1 agrees at 8 bases. The CDR3 length is 15 residues. From germline, CDR1 is LGHNA and CDR2 YNFKEQ. V shed 3 bases and J 12 bases; nucleotides not matched to a gene: 15. The CDR3 here is CASSHADRGIGKTFF. The CDR3 DNA is TGTGCCAGCAGCCATGCAGACAGGGGTATAGGAAAAACTTTCTTT.

Comment on this clonotype: Given a much more abundant clone one base away, this may be a read error. The J gene is TRBJ1-1, the V gene TRBV7-3; possibly TRBD1 for D (5 bases). CDR3 size: 13 residues. V lost 4 bases, J lost 2 bases, and 8 bases lay in between. Germline CDR1 and CDR2: SGHTA and FQGTGA. CDR3 sequence: CASSCRVNTEAFF. The CDR3 nucleotides read TGTGCCAGCAGCTGCAGGGTCAACACTGAAGCTTTCTTT.

At least ten counts were recorded for this clonotype. In DNA, the CDR3 is TGTGCCAGCACACATATAGGACTTTCTAGCGGGACTCTCACAGATACGCAGTATTTT. Protein product: CASTHIGLSSGTLTDTQYF. The chain links TRBV6-1 to TRBJ2-3, with 9 bases matching TRBD2. CDR1 MNHNS and CDR2 SASEGT come from the germline V gene. Trimming cost V 7 bases and J 2 bases; bases outside gene matches: 19. This CDR3 is built from 19 residues.

The CDR3 DNA reads TGTGCCAGCAGCATCTCCGGGACTAGCGGGACCAATGAGCAGTTCTTC. Translation gives CASSISGTSGTNEQFF. The V and J genes are TRBV5-6 and TRBJ2-1, with 13 bases fitting TRBD2. Losses at the gene ends were 4 bases for V and 6 bases for J; bases not matched to a gene: 7. Per the germline V gene, CDR1 is SGHDT and CDR2 is YYEEEE. This CDR3 has 16 amino acids.

This clonotype was observed many times. The chain uses TRBV7-2 and TRBJ2-7; 13 bases are a match to TRBD2. V shed 5 bases, J shed 2 bases, and the junction held 3 bases outside the gene matches. The CDR3 length is 15 residues. Germline CDR1 is SGHTA and CDR2 is FQGNSA. CDR3 sequence: CASSPGLAGPYEQYF. CDR3 in DNA: TGTGCCAGCAGCCCGGGACTAGCGGGGCCCTACGAGCAGTACTTC.

This clonotype was observed once. V gene TRBV9 combines with J gene TRBJ2-5; D perhaps matches TRBD2 (5 bases). V lost 4 bases and J lost 1, with 14 bases in between. Per germline, CDR1 SGDLS and CDR2 YYNGEE. The CDR3 length is 15 residues. CDR3 residues: CASSPRGWGQETQYF. The DNA for the CDR3 is TGTGCCAGCAGCCCTCGGGGTTGGGGCCAAGAGACCCAGTACTTC. Full variable domain (outside the CDR3, taken from reference TRBV9 and TRBJ2-5): DSGVTQTPKHLITATGQRVTLRCSPRSGDLSVYWYQQSLDQGLQFLIQYYNGEERAKGNILERFSAQQFPDLHSELNLSSLELGDSALYFCASSPRGWGQETQYFGPGTRLLVL.

The rearrangement uses TRBV7-9 and TRBJ2-1; TRBD2 matches 7 bases. The J call may be in error: the DNA end matches TRBJ2-7 better. The CDR3 is 15 residues long. Germline V CDR1 and CDR2: SEHNR, FQNEAQ (reference sequence). The DNA for the CDR3 is TGTGCCAGCAGCTTAGCTGGGGGGGGTCCCAGTGAGCAGTACTTC. Translated, it gives CASSLAGGGPSEQYF.

The sample holds a few counts of this clonotype. The V gene is TRBV29-1, the J gene TRBJ1-1; D is unclear. V was shortened by 7 bases and J by 0 bases, with 9 bases between the two germline ends. The germline CDR1 and CDR2 sequences are SQVTM and ANQGSEA. The CDR3 runs to 12 residues. The CDR3 is CSAVRMNTEAFF. CDR3 nucleotides: TGCAGCGCCGTTAGGATGAACACTGAAGCTTTCTTT.

The sample holds many counts of this clonotype. The CDR3 DNA reads TGTGCCAGCAGCGACGGAATAGCGGGGGGGCTCGATGTAGAGACCCAGTACTTC. It yields the protein CASSDGIAGGLDVETQYF. This chain connects TRBV9 to TRBJ2-5; 11 bases line up with TRBD2. The germline CDR1 and CDR2 sequences are SGDLS and YYNGEE. This CDR3 comprises 18 residues. V dropped 3 bases and J dropped 4; count of bases not matched to a gene: 14.